The present T cell receptor beta chain was sequenced within a study of cytomegalovirus exposure and HLA in healthy donors. Broader study findings: The likely explanation for a cluster of highly shared sequence variants was sequencing artifact.

The primer mix had 60 Vbeta and 13 Jbeta primers. The method was immunoSEQ multiplex PCR; TCRdb's version includes in-frame clones alone and lacks a portion of them. Of about 170,000 clones listed, around 85% are singletons. Comment on this clone: What it recognizes is unknown.

The junction had 7 bases not matched to a gene; V was cut back by 5 bases and J by 1 base. This CDR3 contains 15 residues. In germline, CDR1 is SEHNR, CDR2 FQNEAQ (reference sequence). The V and J genes are TRBV7-9 and TRBJ1-1; 7 positions agree with TRBD1. The TCR comes from a boy aged 2 to 10 in good health and CMV-seronegative. The sample was PBMCs. The CDR3 spells CASSVDRVGNTEAFF. The CDR3 nucleotides are TGTGCCAGCAGCGTTGACAGGGTTGGGAACACTGAAGCTTTCTTT.